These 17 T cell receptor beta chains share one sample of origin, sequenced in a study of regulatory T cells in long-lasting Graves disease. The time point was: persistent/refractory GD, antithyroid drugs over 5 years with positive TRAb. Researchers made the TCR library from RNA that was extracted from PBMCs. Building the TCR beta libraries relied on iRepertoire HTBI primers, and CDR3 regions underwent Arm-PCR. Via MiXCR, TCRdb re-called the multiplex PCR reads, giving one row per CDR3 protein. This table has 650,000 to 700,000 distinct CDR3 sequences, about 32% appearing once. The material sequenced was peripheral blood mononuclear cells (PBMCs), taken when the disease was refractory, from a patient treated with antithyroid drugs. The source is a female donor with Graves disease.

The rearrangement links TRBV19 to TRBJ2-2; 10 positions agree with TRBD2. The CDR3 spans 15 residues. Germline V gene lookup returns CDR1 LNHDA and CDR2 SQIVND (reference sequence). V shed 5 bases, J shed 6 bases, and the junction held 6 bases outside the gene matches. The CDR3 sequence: CASSPLAGVAGELFF. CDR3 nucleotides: TGTGCCAGTAGTCCCCTAGCGGGAGTTGCCGGGGAGCTGTTTTTT.

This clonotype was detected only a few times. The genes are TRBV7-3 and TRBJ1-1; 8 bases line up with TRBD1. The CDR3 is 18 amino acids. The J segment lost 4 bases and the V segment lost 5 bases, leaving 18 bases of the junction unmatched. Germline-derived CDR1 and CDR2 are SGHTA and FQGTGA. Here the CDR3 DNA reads TGTGCCAGCAGCCCGAGAGCTTGGCAGGGGGCAGTGGGCACTGAAGCTTTCTTT. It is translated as CASSPRAWQGAVGTEAFF.

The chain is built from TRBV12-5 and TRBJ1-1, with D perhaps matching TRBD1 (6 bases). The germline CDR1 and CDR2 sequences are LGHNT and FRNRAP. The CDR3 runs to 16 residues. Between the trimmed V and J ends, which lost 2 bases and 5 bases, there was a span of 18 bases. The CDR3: CASGLFRQAGLTEAFF. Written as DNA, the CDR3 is TGTGCTAGTGGTTTGTTTCGACAGGCGGGTTTAACTGAAGCTTTCTTT. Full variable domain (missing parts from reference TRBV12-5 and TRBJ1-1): DARVTQTPRHKVTEMGQEVTMRCQPILGHNTVFWYRQTMMQGLELLAYFRNRAPLDDSGMPKDRFSAEMPDATLATLKIQPSEPRDSAVYFCASGLFRQAGLTEAFFGQGTRLTVV.

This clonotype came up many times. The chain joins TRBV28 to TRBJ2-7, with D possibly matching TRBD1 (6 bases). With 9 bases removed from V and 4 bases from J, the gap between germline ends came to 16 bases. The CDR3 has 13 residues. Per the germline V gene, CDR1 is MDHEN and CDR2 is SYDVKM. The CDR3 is CASQPGTNYEQYF. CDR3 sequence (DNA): TGTGCCAGTCAACCCGGGACAAATTACGAGCAGTACTTC.

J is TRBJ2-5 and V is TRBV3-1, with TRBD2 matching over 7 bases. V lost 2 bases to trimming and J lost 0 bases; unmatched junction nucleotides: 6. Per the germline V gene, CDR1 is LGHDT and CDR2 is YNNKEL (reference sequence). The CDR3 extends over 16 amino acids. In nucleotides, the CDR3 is TGTGCCAGCAGCCAAAAACTGAGCGGGAACCAAGAGACCCAGTACTTC. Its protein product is CASSQKLSGNQETQYF.

The CDR3 DNA follows: TGTGCCAGCAGGGGACTAGCGGGAGACACCGGGGAGCTGTTTTTT. Translated, it gives CASRGLAGDTGELFF. The chain uses TRBV6-1 and TRBJ2-2, with TRBD2 matching over 14 bases. The CDR3 loop spans 15 amino acids. V lost 6 bases to trimming and J lost 3 bases; unmatched junction nucleotides: 0. Per germline, CDR1 MNHNS and CDR2 SASEGT.

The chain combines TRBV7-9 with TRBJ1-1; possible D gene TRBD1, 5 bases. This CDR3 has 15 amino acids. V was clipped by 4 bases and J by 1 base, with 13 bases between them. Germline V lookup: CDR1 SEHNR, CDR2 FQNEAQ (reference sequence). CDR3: CASSYQGGANTEAFF. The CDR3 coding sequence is TGTGCCAGCAGCTACCAAGGTGGGGCGAACACTGAAGCTTTCTTT.

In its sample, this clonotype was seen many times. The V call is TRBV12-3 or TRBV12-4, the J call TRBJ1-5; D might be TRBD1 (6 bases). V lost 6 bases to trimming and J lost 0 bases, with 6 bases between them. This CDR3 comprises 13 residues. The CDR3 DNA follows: TGTGCCAGCAGGGACAGTAGCAATCAGCCCCAGCATTTT. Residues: CASRDSSNQPQHF.

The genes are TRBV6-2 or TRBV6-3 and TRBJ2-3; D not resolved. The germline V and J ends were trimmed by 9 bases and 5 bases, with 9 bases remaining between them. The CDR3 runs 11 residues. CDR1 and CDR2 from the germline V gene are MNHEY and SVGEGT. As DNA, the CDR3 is TGTGCCAGTCAAGAGATAGATACGCAGTATTTT. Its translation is CASQEIDTQYF.

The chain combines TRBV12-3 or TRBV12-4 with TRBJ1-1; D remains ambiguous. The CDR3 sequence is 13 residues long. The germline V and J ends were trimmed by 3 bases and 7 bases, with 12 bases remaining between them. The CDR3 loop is CASSLRQDFEAFF. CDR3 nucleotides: TGTGCCAGCAGTTTGAGGCAGGACTTTGAAGCTTTCTTT.

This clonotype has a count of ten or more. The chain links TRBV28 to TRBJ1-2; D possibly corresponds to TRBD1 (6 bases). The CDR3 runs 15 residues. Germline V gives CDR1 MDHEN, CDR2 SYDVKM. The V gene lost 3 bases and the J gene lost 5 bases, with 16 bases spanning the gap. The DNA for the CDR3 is TGTGCCAGCAGTTTCGGAGACTGGGGGGCGTATGGCTACACCTTC. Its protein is CASSFGDWGAYGYTF.

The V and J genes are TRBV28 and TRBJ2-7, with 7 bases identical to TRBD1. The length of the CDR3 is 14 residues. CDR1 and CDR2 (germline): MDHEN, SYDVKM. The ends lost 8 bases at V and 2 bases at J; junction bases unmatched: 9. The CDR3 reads CASHPRDRPYEQYF. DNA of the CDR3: TGTGCCAGCCACCCCCGGGACAGACCCTACGAGCAGTACTTC.

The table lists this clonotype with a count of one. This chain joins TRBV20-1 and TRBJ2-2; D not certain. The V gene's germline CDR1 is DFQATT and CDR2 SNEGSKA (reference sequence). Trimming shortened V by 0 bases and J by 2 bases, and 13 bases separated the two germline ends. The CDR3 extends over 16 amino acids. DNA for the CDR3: TGCAGTGCTAGAGACACTTGCGGCATAAACACCGGGGAGCTGTTTTTT. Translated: CSARDTCGINTGELFF.

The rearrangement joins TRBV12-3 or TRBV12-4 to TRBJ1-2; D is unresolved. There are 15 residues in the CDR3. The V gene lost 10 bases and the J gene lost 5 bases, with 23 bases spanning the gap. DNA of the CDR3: TGTGCCACCCAACCGACACGTGAGGGATCTTATGGCTACACCTTC. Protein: CATQPTREGSYGYTF.

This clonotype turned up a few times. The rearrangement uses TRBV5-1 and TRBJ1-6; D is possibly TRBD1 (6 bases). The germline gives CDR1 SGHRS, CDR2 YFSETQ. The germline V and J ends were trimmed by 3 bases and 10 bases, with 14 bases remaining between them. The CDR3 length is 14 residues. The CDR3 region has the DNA TGCGCCAGCAGCTCTACAGGGTATGGGTCACCCCTCCACTTT. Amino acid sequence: CASSSTGYGSPLHF.

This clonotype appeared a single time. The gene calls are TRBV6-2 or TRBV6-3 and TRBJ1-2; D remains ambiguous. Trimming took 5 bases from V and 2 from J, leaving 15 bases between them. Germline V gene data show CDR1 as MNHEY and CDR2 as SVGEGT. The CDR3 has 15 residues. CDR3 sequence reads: CASSLLGMGNYGYTF. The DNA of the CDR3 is TGTGCCAGCAGTCTACTAGGAATGGGCAACTATGGCTACACCTTC.

CDR3 amino acids: CASRRRGQEGYTF. The CDR3 DNA reads TGTGCCAGCAGGCGCCGGGGGCAAGAGGGCTACACCTTC. The chain combines TRBV6-1 with TRBJ1-2; D might be TRBD1 (6 bases). Germline V gene sequence: CDR1 MNHNS, CDR2 SASEGT. The germline V and J ends were trimmed by 6 bases and 8 bases, with 16 bases remaining between them. The CDR3 runs 13 residues.